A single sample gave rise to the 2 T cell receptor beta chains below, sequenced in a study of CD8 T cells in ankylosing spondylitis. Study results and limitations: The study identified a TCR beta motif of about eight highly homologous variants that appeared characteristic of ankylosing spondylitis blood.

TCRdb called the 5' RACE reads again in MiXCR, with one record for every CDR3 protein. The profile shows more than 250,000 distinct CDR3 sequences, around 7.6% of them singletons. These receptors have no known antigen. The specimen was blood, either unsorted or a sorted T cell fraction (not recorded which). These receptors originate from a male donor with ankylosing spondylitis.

The CDR3 is CASNKGRDQETQYF. CDR3 bases: TGTGCCAGCAATAAGGGCCGTGACCAAGAGACCCAGTACTTC. The chain is built from TRBV6-2 or TRBV6-3 and TRBJ2-5, with no clear D. V lost 7 bases to trimming and J lost 0 bases, with 12 bases between them. This CDR3 contains 14 residues. Germline lookup yields CDR1 MNHEY and CDR2 SVGEGT.

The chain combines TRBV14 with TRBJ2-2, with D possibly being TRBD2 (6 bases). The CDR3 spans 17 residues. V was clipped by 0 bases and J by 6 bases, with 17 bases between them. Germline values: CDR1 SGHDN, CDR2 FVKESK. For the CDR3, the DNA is TGTGCCAGCAGCCAAGATATCGGGGGACCGGGCTCCGGGGAGCTGTTTTTT. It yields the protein CASSQDIGGPGSGELFF.